The rows below give T cell receptor beta chains drawn from one sample of a study of beta chain features in type 1 diabetes. Clones were read by immunoSEQ multiplex PCR, and TCRdb kept only the in-frame ones, dropping some. The table shows 600,000 or so clones, with roughly an eighth occurring only once. The sample comprised naive CD4+ T cells from blood. Source of these receptors: a young man with type 1 diabetes. The conserved cysteine and the conserved F or W are not part of the CDR3 here. The order of the fields is CDR3 protein, J gene, V gene.

cdr3_aa: ASSQNWGPDTQY
j_call: TRBJ2-3
v_call: TRBV5-6

cdr3_aa: ASSFSRNEQF
j_call: TRBJ2-1
v_call: TRBV5-1

cdr3_aa: AWSTGTSGGEQF
j_call: TRBJ2-1
v_call: TRBV30

cdr3_aa: ASREDFSGANVLT
j_call: TRBJ2-6
v_call: TRBV6-1

cdr3_aa: AISEMVGEQY
j_call: TRBJ2-7
v_call: TRBV10-3

cdr3_aa: ASSKSLRGLAPINEQF
j_call: TRBJ2-1
v_call: TRBV21-1

cdr3_aa: ASSSGLNTEAF
j_call: TRBJ1-1
v_call: TRBV11-2

cdr3_aa: ASSVVRTEAF
j_call: TRBJ1-1
v_call: TRBV9

cdr3_aa: ASSQGSSGANVLT
j_call: TRBJ2-6
v_call: TRBV14

cdr3_aa: ASVWGGTEAF
j_call: TRBJ1-1
v_call: TRBV11-2

cdr3_aa: AWGSHGYT
j_call: TRBJ1-2
v_call: TRBV30

cdr3_aa: ASSSVAGASSTDTQY
j_call: TRBJ2-3
v_call: TRBV5-1

cdr3_aa: SVSGRWSENTEAF
j_call: TRBJ1-1
v_call: TRBV29-1

cdr3_aa: ASSLSATNEKLF
j_call: TRBJ1-4
v_call: TRBV5-1

cdr3_aa: ASSLDGTGGAGYGYT
j_call: TRBJ1-2
v_call: TRBV5-6

cdr3_aa: ASSIGLEDTQY
j_call: TRBJ2-3
v_call: TRBV6-4

cdr3_aa: ASSQGWSSGGLDNEQF
j_call: TRBJ2-1
v_call: TRBV4-3

cdr3_aa: ASSLGGTGFPTQY
j_call: TRBJ2-5
v_call: TRBV7-7

cdr3_aa: ASTGAWEQPQH
j_call: TRBJ1-5
v_call: TRBV19

cdr3_aa: ASSSGLAGVPSLGEQF
j_call: TRBJ2-1
v_call: TRBV7-2

cdr3_aa: ASSLVFPNTEAF
j_call: TRBJ1-1
v_call: TRBV28

cdr3_aa: AWRREGLINYGYT
j_call: TRBJ1-2
v_call: TRBV30

cdr3_aa: ASIPRHTQY
j_call: TRBJ2-3
v_call: TRBV28

cdr3_aa: ASSRQGYAYGYT
j_call: TRBJ1-2
v_call: TRBV18

cdr3_aa: ASSDNLSQETQY
j_call: TRBJ2-5
v_call: TRBV25-1

cdr3_aa: ASSRDSLPGSLF
j_call: TRBJ1-4
v_call: TRBV28

cdr3_aa: ASSLVQGNYNEQF
j_call: TRBJ2-1
v_call: TRBV11-2